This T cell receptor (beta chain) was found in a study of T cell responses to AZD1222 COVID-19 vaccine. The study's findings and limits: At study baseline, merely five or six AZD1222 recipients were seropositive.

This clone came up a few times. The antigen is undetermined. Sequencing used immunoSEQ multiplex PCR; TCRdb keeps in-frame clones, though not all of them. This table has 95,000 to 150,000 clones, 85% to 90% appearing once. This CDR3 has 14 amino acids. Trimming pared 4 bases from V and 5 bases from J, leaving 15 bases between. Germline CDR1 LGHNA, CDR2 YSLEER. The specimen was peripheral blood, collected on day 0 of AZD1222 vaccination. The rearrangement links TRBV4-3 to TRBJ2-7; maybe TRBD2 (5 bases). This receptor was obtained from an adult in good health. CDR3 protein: CASSRRPRGDEQYF. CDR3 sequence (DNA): TGCGCCAGCAGCCGGAGGCCCCGTGGGGACGAGCAGTACTTC.